The 18 T cell receptor beta chains in this list originate from one sample, sequenced in a study of blood T cell repertoires in COVID-19. This table comes from immunoSEQ multiplex PCR, and its TCRdb copy is limited to in-frame clones, with some not included. The sample carries 200,000 to 250,000 clones, more than 75% recorded once. The material sequenced was PBMCs or T cells enriched from blood (not recorded which). The receptors here all came from a woman aged 50 to 60 who had recovered from COVID-19.

The chain employs TRBV7-9 and TRBJ1-6; TRBD1 is a possible D gene (5 bases). Trimming removed 3 bases from V and 9 bases from J, with 9 bases in between. The CDR3 contains 13 residues. Germline CDR1 SEHNR, CDR2 FQNEAQ (reference sequence). The CDR3 sequence: CASSFPGLSPLHF. As DNA, the CDR3 is TGTGCCAGCAGCTTTCCAGGGCTTTCACCCCTCCACTTT.

The rearrangement links TRBV6-5 to TRBJ2-7, with 12 nucleotides matching TRBD2. The CDR3 contains 14 residues. Germline lookup yields CDR1 MNHEY and CDR2 SVGAGI. Trimming removed 7 bases from V and 5 bases from J; junction bases left unmatched: 6. CDR3 sequence reads: CASTQTSGRHEQYF. In DNA form, the CDR3 reads TGTGCCAGCACCCAGACTAGCGGGAGACACGAGCAGTACTTC.

The V gene is TRBV30, the J gene TRBJ2-1; 14 nucleotides align to TRBD2. V lost 8 bases to trimming and J lost 9 bases; unmatched junction nucleotides: 12. This CDR3 is 15 amino acids long. Germline-derived CDR1 and CDR2 are GTSNPN and SVGIG (reference sequence). The CDR3: CARTSGGTPRGEQFF. CDR3 sequence (DNA): TGTGCCCGGACTAGCGGGGGGACCCCTAGGGGTGAGCAGTTCTTC.

This chain joins TRBV27 and TRBJ1-5; TRBD1 aligns across 8 bases. The CDR3 consists of 14 residues. Germline V gene lookup returns CDR1 MNHEY and CDR2 SMNVEV (reference sequence). V lost 5 bases, J lost 5 bases, and 5 bases stayed unmatched. The CDR3: CASSGQGAYQPQHF. DNA of the CDR3: TGTGCCAGCAGTGGACAGGGAGCGTATCAGCCCCAGCATTTT.

The chain uses TRBV7-3 and TRBJ1-2, with D possibly being TRBD1 (6 bases). The CDR3 covers 14 residues. Germline V lookup: CDR1 SGHTA, CDR2 FQGTGA. V lost 5 bases to trimming and J lost 6 bases, with 16 bases between them. The DNA of the CDR3 is TGTGCCAGCAGCACCTCAACAGGGTTAGATGGCTACACCTTC. Translating it yields CASSTSTGLDGYTF.

CDR3 region: CASSYPGNTIYF. In DNA, the CDR3 is TGTGCCAGTAGTTATCCGGGAAACACCATATATTTT. The rearrangement joins TRBV19 to TRBJ1-3; the D is unclear. Trimming took off 5 bases at V and 4 bases at J, with 6 bases between the two ends. CDR3 length: 12 residues. The germline gives CDR1 LNHDA, CDR2 SQIVND (reference sequence).

The chain recombines TRBV3-1 (or the pseudogene TRBV3-2) with TRBJ2-6, with 10 nucleotides matching TRBD2. Germline trimming cut 4 bases from V and 4 bases from J; bases unmatched to any gene: 13. CDR1 LGHDT and CDR2 YNNKEL come from the germline V gene (reference sequence). The CDR3 length is 19 residues. CDR3 DNA sequence: TGTGCCAGCAGCCCTCGGACTAGCGGAGTGCGAGGCGGGGCCAACGTCCTGACTTTC. It yields the protein CASSPRTSGVRGGANVLTF.

V gene TRBV7-8 combines with J gene TRBJ2-7, with TRBD2 matching over 7 bases. The length of the CDR3 is 15 residues. The J segment lost 2 bases and the V segment lost 5 bases, leaving 9 bases of the junction unmatched. Germline CDR1 is SGHVS and CDR2 is FQNEAQ. CDR3 amino acids: CASSVGPGGTYEQYF. CDR3 nucleotide sequence: TGTGCCAGCAGCGTGGGACCGGGAGGCACCTACGAGCAGTACTTC. The whole variable domain, filled in from reference TRBV7-8 and TRBJ2-7, reads GAGVSQSPRYKVAKRGQDVALRCDPISGHVSLFWYQQALGQGPEFLTYFQNEAQLDKSGLPSDRFFAERPEGSVSTLKIQRTQQEDSAVYLCASSVGPGGTYEQYFGPGTRLTVT.

The V and J genes are TRBV3-1 (or the pseudogene TRBV3-2) and TRBJ1-2; D call uncertain. Deletions cut 1 base from V and 8 bases from J, with 8 bases between. The CDR3 loop spans 12 amino acids. Per germline, CDR1 LGHDT and CDR2 YNNKEL (reference sequence). The CDR3 nucleotides read TGTGCCAGCAGCCAAGGGCCGGGGGGCTACACCTTC. It translates to CASSQGPGGYTF.

The V gene is TRBV5-4, the J gene TRBJ1-2, with 11 bases that match TRBD1. Germline V gene sequence: CDR1 SGHNT, CDR2 YYREEE (reference sequence). CDR3 length: 14 amino acids. V was clipped by 4 bases and J by 6 bases; unmatched bases: 5. CDR3 region: CASSEDRGLDGYTF. CDR3 coding DNA: TGTGCCAGCAGCGAGGACAGGGGGCTTGATGGCTACACCTTC.

The chain is built from TRBV10-1 and TRBJ1-1; D may be TRBD1 (6 bases). The CDR3 consists of 11 residues. Germline values: CDR1 WNHNN, CDR2 SYGVQD (reference sequence). Trimming stripped 7 bases from V and 6 bases from J, with 9 bases between. The CDR3 is CASITGSEAFF. The CDR3 region has the DNA TGCGCCAGCATCACAGGGTCTGAAGCTTTCTTT.

This chain uses TRBV5-1 with TRBJ2-3, with 10 bases lining up with TRBD2. The V gene end was trimmed by 4 bases and the J gene end by 3 bases; junction bases not matched to a gene: 5. Germline-derived CDR1 and CDR2 are SGHRS and YFSETQ. This CDR3 region has 15 residues. The CDR3 DNA reads as TGCGCCAGCAGCCTAGAGCGGGGGGGTACAGATACGCAGTATTTT. Encoded protein: CASSLERGGTDTQYF.

The chain couples TRBV6-5 to TRBJ2-1, with TRBD2 identical over 7 bases. V dropped 6 bases and J dropped 0; count of bases not matched to a gene: 5. Germline CDR1 MNHEY, CDR2 SVGAGI. The length of the CDR3 is 15 residues. The CDR3 DNA reads as TGTGCCAGCAGGGTAGCGGGCAGCTCCTACAATGAGCAGTTCTTC. It encodes CASRVAGSSYNEQFF.

This chain uses TRBV9 with TRBJ2-1, with 8 positions matching TRBD1. The length of the CDR3 is 12 residues. Germline CDR1 is SGDLS and CDR2 is YYNGEE. Trimming removed 3 bases from V and 9 bases from J; junction bases left unmatched: 2. The CDR3 bases are TGTGCCAGCAGCGGACAGGGGAGTGAGCAGTTCTTC. Protein product: CASSGQGSEQFF.

This clone was counted a few times. The chain has TRBV19 and TRBJ2-7, with D possibly TRBD1 on 5 matching bases. This CDR3 spans 14 amino acids. Trimming left V 3 bases short and J 2 bases short, with 11 bases between. CDR1 is LNHDA and CDR2 is SQIVND in the germline V gene (reference sequence). The CDR3 DNA follows: TGTGCCAGTAGTATTACGGTCAGGGCCTACGAGCAGTACTTC. Its protein product is CASSITVRAYEQYF.

The rearrangement links TRBV7-9 to TRBJ1-2; perhaps TRBD1 as D (5 bases). V was clipped by 3 bases and J by 7 bases, with 18 bases between them. Per the germline V gene, CDR1 is SEHNR and CDR2 is FQNEAQ (reference sequence). The CDR3 loop spans 15 amino acids. CDR3 protein: CASSLGRATGGGYTF. In DNA form, the CDR3 reads TGTGCCAGCAGCTTGGGACGGGCCACCGGGGGTGGCTACACCTTC. Full variable domain (outside the CDR3, taken from reference TRBV7-9 and TRBJ1-2): DTGVSQNPRHKITKRGQNVTFRCDPISEHNRLYWYRQTLGQGPEFLTYFQNEAQLEKSRLLSDRFSAERPKGSFSTLEIQRTEQGDSAMYLCASSLGRATGGGYTFGSGTRLTVV.

The chain is built from TRBV19 and TRBJ2-2; D ambiguous. V was clipped by 10 bases and J by 1 base, with 10 bases between them. There are 13 residues in the CDR3. Germline V gene lookup returns CDR1 LNHDA and CDR2 SQIVND (reference sequence). CDR3 sequence: CATLRGNTGELFF. DNA for the CDR3: TGTGCCACTCTACGAGGGAACACCGGGGAGCTGTTTTTT.

This clone was counted a single time. The chain carries TRBV6-6 and TRBJ2-5, with D tentatively TRBD1 (5 bases). The V end was cut by 5 bases, the J end by 1 base, with 11 bases between. CDR1 and CDR2 (germline): MNHNY, SVGAGI (reference sequence). The CDR3 has 14 residues. The DNA of the CDR3 is TGTGCCAGCAGTCGACAGCTAGTCCAAGAGACCCAGTACTTC. Its protein is CASSRQLVQETQYF.